This T cell receptor (beta chain) comes out of a study of glioma-infiltrating T cells. The CDR3 totals 14 residues. Trimming stripped 7 bases from V and 0 bases from J, with 15 bases between. The germline V gene has CDR1 SQVTM and CDR2 ANQGSEA. TCR alpha and beta CDR3 regions were amplified from RNA using iRepertoire nested multiplex PCR. One entry per CDR3 protein, called by TCRdb with MiXCR from the multiplex PCR reads. This sample yields more than 350,000 distinct CDR3 sequences, of which roughly two fifths are seen a single time; around 12% belongs to the top ten. The sequenced material came from glioma tissue, nonneoplastic brain tissue, or PBMCs (not recorded which). The receptor was isolated from a human donor with low-grade glioma or glioblastoma, undergoing nonglioma brain surgery, or in good health (not recorded which). The chain recombines TRBV29-1 with TRBJ1-1; D is uncertain. Here the CDR3 reads CSARDFQVNTEAFF. The CDR3 DNA reads as TGCAGCGCGAGGGATTTCCAGGTGAACACTGAAGCTTTCTTT.